These T cell receptor beta chains were read from a single sample in a study of cytomegalovirus exposure and HLA in healthy donors. Assay: immunoSEQ multiplex PCR; the TCRdb copy retains only in-frame clones and omits some. The profile covers about 310,000 clones, with 88% appearing a single time and roughly 0.96% taken by the ten largest. Material for sequencing was PBMCs. These receptors originate from a man in his thirties or forties in good health and CMV-seronegative. CDR3s include the opening cysteine and the closing phenylalanine or tryptophan. D genes are given only for firm matches. Only some rows state a clone size, as once, few, many or a class for expanded clones.

CDR3aa,CDR3nt,v_gene,abundance,len,d_gene,j_gene
CASSYGTSGYNEQFF,TGTGCCAGCAGTTACGGGACTAGCGGCTACAATGAGCAGTTCTTC,TRBV6-5,.,15,TRBD2,TRBJ2-1
CASSQVAGGPMETQYF,TGCGCCAGCAGCCAAGTAGCGGGGGGCCCTATGGAGACCCAGTACTTC,TRBV4-1,.,16,TRBD2,TRBJ2-5
CASSLGQGARNEQFF,TGTGCCAGCAGCCTCGGACAGGGGGCTAGAAATGAGCAGTTCTTC,TRBV7-9,.,15,TRBD1,TRBJ2-1
CARETGGSYGYTF,TGTGCCAGAGAAACAGGGGGCAGCTATGGCTACACCTTC,TRBV2,.,13,TRBD1,TRBJ1-2
CASSPSTFGEQFF,TGTGCCAGCAGCCCGTCCACCTTTGGCGAGCAGTTCTTC,TRBV11-3,.,13,.,TRBJ2-1
CASSESGGYNEQFF,TGTGCCAGCAGTGAAAGCGGGGGATACAATGAGCAGTTCTTC,TRBV6-1,once,14,TRBD2,TRBJ2-1
CASLEGTSGSTDTQYF,TGTGCCAGTTTAGAGGGGACTAGCGGGAGCACAGATACGCAGTATTTT,TRBV2,once,16,TRBD2,TRBJ2-3
CASSPLGGAGSDTQYF,TGTGCCAGCAGCCCGCTGGGGGGGGCGGGATCAGATACGCAGTATTTT,TRBV5-6,.,16,.,TRBJ2-3
CASSSGSLARTGELFF,TGTGCCAGCAGCTCGGGTAGCCTAGCCAGAACGGGGGAGCTGTTTTTT,TRBV7-6,.,16,.,TRBJ2-2
CALNEKLFF,TGTGCCCTTAATGAAAAACTGTTTTTT,TRBV30,once,9,.,TRBJ1-4
CASSLRGSQPQHF,TGTGCCAGCAGCCTCAGGGGTTCTCAGCCCCAGCATTTT,TRBV5-6,few,13,.,TRBJ1-5
CAWSVQEQDTQYF,TGTGCCTGGAGTGTACAAGAACAAGATACGCAGTATTTT,TRBV30,.,13,.,TRBJ2-3
CASSIDPTGGFYQPQHF,TGTGCCAGTAGTATAGATCCGACAGGGGGCTTCTATCAGCCCCAGCATTTT,TRBV19,.,17,TRBD1,TRBJ1-5
CASSYDRETEAFF,TGTGCCAGCAGCTACGACAGGGAGACTGAAGCTTTCTTT,TRBV27,once,13,TRBD1,TRBJ1-1
CASVPRIGAVDTGELFF,TGCGCCAGCGTACCAAGAATTGGGGCAGTAGACACCGGGGAGCTGTTTTTT,TRBV4-1,.,17,.,TRBJ2-2
CASSELSWASDYNEQFF,TGTGCCAGCAGTGAATTAAGTTGGGCGTCCGACTACAATGAGCAGTTCTTC,TRBV6-1,.,17,.,TRBJ2-1
CASSEGQGSQPQHF,TGTGCCAGCAGTGAGGGGCAGGGGAGTCAGCCCCAGCATTTT,TRBV2,.,14,.,TRBJ1-5
CASSDSTGGNSPLHF,TGTGCCAGCAGTGACTCGACAGGGGGTAATTCACCCCTCCACTTT,TRBV6-4,.,15,TRBD1,TRBJ1-6
CASSFGQGNYGYTF,TGTGCCAGCAGCTTCGGACAGGGAAACTATGGCTACACCTTC,TRBV11-2,.,14,TRBD1,TRBJ1-2
CATTFRGAPMRAFF,TGTGCCACCACCTTCCGGGGGGCGCCCATGCGAGCTTTCTTT,TRBV19,.,14,.,TRBJ1-1
CASSRGWTGENTEAFF,TGCGCCAGCAGCAGGGGATGGACCGGAGAAAACACTGAAGCTTTCTTT,TRBV5-1,.,16,.,TRBJ1-1
CATREDAGAYNEQFF,TGTGCCACCAGGGAGGACGCCGGGGCCTACAATGAGCAGTTCTTC,TRBV15,.,15,.,TRBJ2-1
CASSLQGRPTGELFF,TGTGCCAGCAGCCTACAGGGGCGGCCCACCGGGGAGCTGTTTTTT,TRBV6-5,.,15,TRBD1,TRBJ2-2
CASSYGATGNTIYF,TGTGCCAGCAGTTACGGGGCTACTGGAAACACCATATATTTT,TRBV6-6,.,14,.,TRBJ1-3
CASRPPGTGEFF,TGTGCCAGCAGGCCACCCGGGACAGGGGAGTTCTTC,TRBV9,.,12,TRBD1,TRBJ2-1
CASIYQVSSYEQYF,TGTGCCAGCATCTATCAGGTGAGCTCCTACGAGCAGTACTTC,TRBV27,.,14,.,TRBJ2-7
CATWTGQTYGYTF,TGTGCCACCTGGACGGGACAAACCTATGGCTACACCTTC,TRBV6-5,.,13,.,TRBJ1-2
CASSVGLGGEGDTQYF,TGCGCCAGCAGTGTCGGGCTGGGAGGGGAGGGGGATACGCAGTATTTT,TRBV10-1,.,16,TRBD2,TRBJ2-3
CASSSIQVLNSQEQFF,TGTGCCAGCAGCTCGATTCAGGTCCTGAACTCACAAGAGCAGTTCTTC,TRBV7-9,.,16,.,TRBJ2-1
CASSLHLAGYEQYF,TGTGCCAGCAGCTTACACCTAGCGGGGTACGAGCAGTACTTC,TRBV7-8,.,14,TRBD2,TRBJ2-7
CASSPTGLGNYGYTF,TGTGCCAGCAGCCCTACAGGGTTGGGGAACTATGGCTACACCTTC,TRBV27,.,15,.,TRBJ1-2
CASSLVQTATNEKLFF,TGTGCCAGCAGCTTAGTACAGACAGCGACTAATGAAAAACTGTTTTTT,TRBV7-2,.,16,.,TRBJ1-4
CASSSPGNHNEQFF,TGTGCCAGCAGCTCACCGGGGAACCACAATGAGCAGTTCTTC,TRBV7-9,.,14,.,TRBJ2-1
CASSGQGNYGYTF,TGTGCCAGCAGTGGACAGGGCAACTATGGCTACACCTTC,TRBV6-5,.,13,TRBD1,TRBJ1-2
CASRIPGLAVEQFF,TGCGCCAGCAGGATCCCGGGACTAGCGGTTGAGCAGTTCTTC,TRBV5-1,.,14,TRBD2,TRBJ2-1
CASSLEGGGYTF,TGTGCCAGCAGCTTGGAAGGGGGTGGCTACACCTTC,TRBV5-5,.,12,.,TRBJ1-2
CASSLDRGVGTDTQYF,TGCGCCAGCAGCCTCGACAGGGGGGTTGGCACAGATACGCAGTATTTT,TRBV4-3,.,16,TRBD1,TRBJ2-3
CASREIQGFYGYTF,TGTGCCAGCCGAGAAATACAGGGATTTTATGGCTACACCTTC,TRBV19,.,14,.,TRBJ1-2
CASSHERTGTGSYEQYF,TGCGCCAGCAGTCACGAGAGGACCGGGACAGGGTCCTACGAGCAGTACTTC,TRBV23-1,.,17,TRBD1,TRBJ2-7
CASSKTGATYEQYF,TGTGCCAGCAGCAAGACAGGGGCGACCTACGAGCAGTACTTC,TRBV2,.,14,TRBD1,TRBJ2-7
CASSPFLNTEAFF,TGTGCCAGCAGTCCCTTCCTGAACACTGAAGCTTTCTTT,TRBV6-8,.,13,.,TRBJ1-1
CASSLLRGNSNQPQHF,TGTGCCAGCAGCCTACTCAGGGGTAATAGCAATCAGCCCCAGCATTTT,TRBV7-9,once,16,.,TRBJ1-5
CSAQNYEQYF,TGCAGTGCACAGAACTACGAGCAGTACTTC,TRBV20-1,.,10,.,TRBJ2-7
CASSRSGGTGELFF,TGTGCCAGCAGTAGGAGCGGGGGCACCGGGGAGCTGTTTTTT,TRBV27,.,14,TRBD2,TRBJ2-2
CASSPRDSLYGYTF,TGTGCCAGCTCACCACGGGACAGCCTCTATGGCTACACCTTC,TRBV18,.,14,TRBD1,TRBJ1-2
CASQRQGAYEQYF,TGTGCCAGCCAAAGACAGGGCGCCTACGAGCAGTACTTC,TRBV25-1,.,13,TRBD1,TRBJ2-7
CASSIASPPDTQYF,TGTGCCAGTAGTATTGCTAGCCCCCCAGATACGCAGTATTTT,TRBV19,once,14,.,TRBJ2-3
CASSLGQGRGTEAFF,TGCGCCAGCAGCTTGGGACAGGGGAGAGGCACTGAAGCTTTCTTT,TRBV5-1,.,15,TRBD1,TRBJ1-1